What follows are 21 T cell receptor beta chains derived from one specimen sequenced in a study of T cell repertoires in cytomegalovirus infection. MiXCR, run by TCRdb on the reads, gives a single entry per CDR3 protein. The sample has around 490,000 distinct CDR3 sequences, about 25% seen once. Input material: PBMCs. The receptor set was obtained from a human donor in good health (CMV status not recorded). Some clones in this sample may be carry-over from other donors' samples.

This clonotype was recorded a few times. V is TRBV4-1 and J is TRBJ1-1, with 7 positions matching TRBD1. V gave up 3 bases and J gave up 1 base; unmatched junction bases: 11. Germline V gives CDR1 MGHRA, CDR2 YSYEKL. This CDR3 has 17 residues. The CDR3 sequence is CASSHTKTGWKNTEAFF. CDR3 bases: TGCGCCAGCAGCCATACTAAGACAGGGTGGAAGAACACTGAAGCTTTCTTT.

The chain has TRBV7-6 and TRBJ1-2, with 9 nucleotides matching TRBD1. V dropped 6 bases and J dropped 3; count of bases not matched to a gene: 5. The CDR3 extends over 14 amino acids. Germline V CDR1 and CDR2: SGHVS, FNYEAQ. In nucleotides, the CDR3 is TGTGCCAGCAGTTCACAGGGGGCCGACTATGGCTACACCTTC. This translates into CASSSQGADYGYTF.

The CDR3 loop is CASSLVGTPGAGPEAFF. In DNA form, the CDR3 reads TGTGCCAGCAGCTTAGTTGGGACACCTGGAGCGGGACCTGAAGCTTTCTTT. The chain recombines TRBV7-2 with TRBJ1-1; possibly TRBD1 for D (6 bases). Germline V gene data show CDR1 as SGHTA and CDR2 as FQGNSA. The CDR3 has 17 amino acids. The germline V and J ends were trimmed by 1 base and 6 bases, with 21 bases remaining between them.

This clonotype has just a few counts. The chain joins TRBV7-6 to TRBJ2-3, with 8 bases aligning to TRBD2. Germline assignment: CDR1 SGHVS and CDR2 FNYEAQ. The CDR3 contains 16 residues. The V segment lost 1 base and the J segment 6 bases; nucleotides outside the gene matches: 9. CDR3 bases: TGTGCCAGCAGCTTAGGAGGCGTTAGCGGGGCGGATACGCAGTATTTT. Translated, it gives CASSLGGVSGADTQYF.

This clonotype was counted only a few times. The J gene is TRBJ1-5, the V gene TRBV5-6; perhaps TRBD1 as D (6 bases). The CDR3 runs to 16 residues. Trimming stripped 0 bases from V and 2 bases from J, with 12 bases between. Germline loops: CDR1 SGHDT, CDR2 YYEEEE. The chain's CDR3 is CASSLAAGAGNQPQHF. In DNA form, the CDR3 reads TGTGCCAGCAGCTTGGCCGCGGGGGCAGGCAATCAGCCCCAGCATTTT.

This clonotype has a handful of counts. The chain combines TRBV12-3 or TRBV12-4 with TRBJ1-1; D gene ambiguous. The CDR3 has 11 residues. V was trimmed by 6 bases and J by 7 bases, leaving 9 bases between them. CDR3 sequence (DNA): TGTGCCAGCAGCCTGAAAAATGAAGCTTTCTTT. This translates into CASSLKNEAFF.

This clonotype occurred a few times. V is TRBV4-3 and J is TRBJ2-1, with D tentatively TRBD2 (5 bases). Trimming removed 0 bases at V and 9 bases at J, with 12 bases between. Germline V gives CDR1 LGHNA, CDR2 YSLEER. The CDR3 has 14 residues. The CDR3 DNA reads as TGCGCCAGCAGCCAAGATCGGGGTTTGGGTGAGCAGTTCTTC. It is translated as CASSQDRGLGEQFF.

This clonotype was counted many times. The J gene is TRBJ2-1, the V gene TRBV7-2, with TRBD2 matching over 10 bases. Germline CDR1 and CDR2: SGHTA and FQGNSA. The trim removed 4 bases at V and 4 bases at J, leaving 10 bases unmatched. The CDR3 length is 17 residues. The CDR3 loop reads CASSSPSGRAGYNEQFF. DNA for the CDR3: TGTGCCAGCAGCTCACCGAGCGGGAGGGCAGGGTACAATGAGCAGTTCTTC.

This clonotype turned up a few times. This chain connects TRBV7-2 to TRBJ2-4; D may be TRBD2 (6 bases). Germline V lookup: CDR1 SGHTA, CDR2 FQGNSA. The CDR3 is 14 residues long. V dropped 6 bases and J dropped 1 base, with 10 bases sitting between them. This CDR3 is CASRSGSAKNIQYF. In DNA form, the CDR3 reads TGTGCCAGCAGATCCGGGAGTGCCAAAAACATTCAGTACTTC.

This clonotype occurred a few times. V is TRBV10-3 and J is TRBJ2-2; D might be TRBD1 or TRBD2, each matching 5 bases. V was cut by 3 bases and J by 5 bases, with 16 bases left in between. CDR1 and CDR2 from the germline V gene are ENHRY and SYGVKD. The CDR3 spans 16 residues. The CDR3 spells CAISDTRQGTTGELFF. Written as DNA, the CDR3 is TGTGCCATCAGTGACACGAGGCAAGGGACGACCGGGGAGCTGTTTTTT.

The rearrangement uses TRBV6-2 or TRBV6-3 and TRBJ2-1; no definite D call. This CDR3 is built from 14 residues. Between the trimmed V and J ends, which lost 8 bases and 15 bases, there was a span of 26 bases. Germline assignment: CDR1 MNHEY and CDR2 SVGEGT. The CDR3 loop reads CASARDPARQRLFF. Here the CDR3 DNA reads TGTGCCAGCGCCCGAGATCCAGCCCGGCAAAGGTTGTTCTTC.

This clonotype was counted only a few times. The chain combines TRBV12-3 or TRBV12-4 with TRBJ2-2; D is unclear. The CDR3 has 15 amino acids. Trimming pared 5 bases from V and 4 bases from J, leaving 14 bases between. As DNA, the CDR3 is TGTGCCAGCAGTGGTTTAAGCTTAACCACCGGGGAGCTGTTTTTT. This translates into CASSGLSLTTGELFF.

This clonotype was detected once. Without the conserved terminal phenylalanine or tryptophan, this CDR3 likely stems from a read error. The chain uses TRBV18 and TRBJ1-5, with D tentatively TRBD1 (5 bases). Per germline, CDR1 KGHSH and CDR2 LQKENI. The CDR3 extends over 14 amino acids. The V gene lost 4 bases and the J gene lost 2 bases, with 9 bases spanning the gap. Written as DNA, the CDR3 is TGTGCCAGCTCACTTGACAGAGGCAATCAGCCCCAGCATTCT. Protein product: CASSLDRGNQPQHS.

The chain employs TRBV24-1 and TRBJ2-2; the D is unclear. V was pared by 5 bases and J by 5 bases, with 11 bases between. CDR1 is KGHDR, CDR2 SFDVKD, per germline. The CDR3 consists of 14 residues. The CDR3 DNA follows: TGTGCCACCAGTGGTTATCCGGTGACCGGGGAGCTGTTTTTT. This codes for CATSGYPVTGELFF.

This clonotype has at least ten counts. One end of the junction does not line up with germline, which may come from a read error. The CDR3 spells CASSLATPGTSGTLLLAETQYF. Written as DNA, the CDR3 is TGTGCTAGCAGCTTAGCCACCCCCGGGACTAGCGGAACTTTACTGCTTGCAGAGACCCAGTACTTC. This chain joins TRBV7-7 and TRBJ2-5, with TRBD2 matching over 11 bases. Looked up from germline, CDR1 is SSHAT and CDR2 is FNYEAQ (reference sequence). The CDR3 has 22 residues.

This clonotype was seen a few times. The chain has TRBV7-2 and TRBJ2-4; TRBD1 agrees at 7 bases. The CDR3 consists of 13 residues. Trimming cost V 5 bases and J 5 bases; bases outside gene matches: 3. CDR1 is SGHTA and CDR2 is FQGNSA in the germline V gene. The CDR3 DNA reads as TGTGCCAGCAGCGGACAGGTTCAAAACATTCAGTACTTC. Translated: CASSGQVQNIQYF.

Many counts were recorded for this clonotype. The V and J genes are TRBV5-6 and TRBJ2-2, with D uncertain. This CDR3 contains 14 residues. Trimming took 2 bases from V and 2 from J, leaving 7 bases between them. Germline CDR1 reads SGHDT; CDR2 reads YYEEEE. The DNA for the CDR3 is TGTGCCAGCAGCTTAGTGGGAAACACCGGGGAGCTGTTTTTT. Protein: CASSLVGNTGELFF.

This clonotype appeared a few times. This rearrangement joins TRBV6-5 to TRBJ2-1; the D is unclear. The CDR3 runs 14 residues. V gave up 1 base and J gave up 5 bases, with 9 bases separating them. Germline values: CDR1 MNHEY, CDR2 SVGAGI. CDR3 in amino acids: CASSYFPSNNEQFF. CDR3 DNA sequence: TGTGCCAGCAGTTACTTCCCCTCAAACAATGAGCAGTTCTTC.

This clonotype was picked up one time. CDR3 in DNA: TGTGCCACCAGCGATGGAAGGATCTCCTATAATTCACCCCTCCACTTT. It is translated as CATSDGRISYNSPLHF. The chain recombines TRBV15 with TRBJ1-6, with D unresolved. Germline V CDR1 and CDR2: LNHNV, YYDKDF (reference sequence). The CDR3 has 16 residues. Trimming left V 5 bases short and J 0 bases short, with 11 bases between.

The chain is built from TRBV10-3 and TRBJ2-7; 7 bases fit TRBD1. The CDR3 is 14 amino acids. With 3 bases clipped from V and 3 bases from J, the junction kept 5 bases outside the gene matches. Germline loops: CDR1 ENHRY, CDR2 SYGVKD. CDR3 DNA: TGTGCCATCAGTGATCAAGACAGGGTCTACGAGCAGTACTTC. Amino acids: CAISDQDRVYEQYF.

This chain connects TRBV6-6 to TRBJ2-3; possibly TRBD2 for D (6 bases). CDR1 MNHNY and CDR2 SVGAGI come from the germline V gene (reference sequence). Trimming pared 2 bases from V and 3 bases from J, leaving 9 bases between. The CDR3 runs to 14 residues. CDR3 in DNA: TGTGCCAGCAGTTACGTCCTAGCGACAGATACGCAGTATTTT. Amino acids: CASSYVLATDTQYF.